This T cell receptor (beta chain) emerged from a study of blood T cells in healthy people across ages (dated by TCRdb to the mid-2010s). Broadly, across the study: In model experiments, template switching captured roughly one uniquely barcoded TCR beta cDNA molecule for every two T cells. To avoid experimental bias, donors of different ages were spread randomly across the sequencing lanes. The study analyzed two additional independent replicas of 1 million unique cDNA reads from the same blood draw for two donors, one aged 18 to 30 and one aged 80 or older. To track age-related changes in TCR beta repertoire diversity, the study relied on deep sequencing normalized with unique cDNA molecular identifiers. The donors were divided into four age groups: young (average about 16 years), middle-aged (about 40), aged (about 61) and long-lived (around 87). General findings and caveats noted by the study authors: The percentage of naive T cells measured by flow cytometry correlated strongly with observed TCR beta diversity. Because profiling used bulk unsorted PBMCs, naive and antigen-experienced compartments could not be compared conclusively. Compared with the aged group, more naive CD4+ T cells, fewer expanded clones and increased TCR diversity were shown by the long-lived group, suggesting age selection. Because the CMV infection status of the donors was unknown, age-related changes in expanded clonotypes may potentially have been confounded. Observed TCR beta diversity per million T cells fell roughly linearly with age, and a significant reduction was already apparent by age around 39. Estimates of total diversity based on one million sequenced T cells were considered lower bounds and underestimates.

The library was built by means of 5' RACE. The data were produced on an Illumina HiSeq 2500. A second PCR of roughly 6 to 11 cycles was run with a J-beta primer mix and a sample-barcoded 5' primer. Each TCR beta cDNA molecule received a unique molecular identifier from a template-switch 5' adaptor carrying 12 random nucleotides. Each sample yielded at least 2.5 million CDR3-containing paired-end reads. First-strand cDNA synthesis was performed from all RNA using the Mint cDNA synthesis kit, with priming by a TRBC-specific oligonucleotide. Following uracil-DNA glycosylase treatment, a first 18-cycle PCR with universal primers M1SS and BC2_uni_R was performed on all cDNA. For the original study's pipeline: For normalization, 1 million high-quality reads, each with a distinct molecular identifier, were randomly selected from each sample. Reads sharing molecular identifiers were discarded rather than binned into consensus sequences. CDR3 identification, clonotype clustering and error correction used MiTCR with a Q25 quality threshold and the strictest error-elimination algorithm. A nonparametric unseen species model with Euler transformation was used to estimate lower-bound total TCR beta diversity. Using fastp at Q25 and MiXCR, TCRdb reprocessed the public reads and kept productive beta chains. Rows matching on CDR3 protein sequence are summarized as one entry with the most common DNA and genes. None of the V and J calls come from the authors' own analysis; TCRdb made them. For this sample the table gives about 1,400,000 distinct CDR3 sequences, of which roughly 59% were detected only once. The ten largest account for 5% to 7% of the sample.

Reading the germline V gene gives CDR1 MNHEY and CDR2 SVGAGI. Measured from the cysteine to the phenylalanine, the CDR3 is 14 residues long. CDR3 DNA only is kept here, 42 bases in frame from base 1. Remarks on this clonotype: This receptor's antigen is unknown. No base-level quality is on record; no much larger clone is a single base apart.

The 35 to 40 donors, aged about 6 to 100 years, were systemically healthy Caucasian individuals from Russia. Each donor gave about 10 milliliters of peripheral blood, drawn into EDTA-treated Vacutainer tubes. Ficoll-Paque density-gradient centrifugation was used to isolate PBMCs, with at least 7 million per sample. Trizol reagent was used to extract total RNA from PBMCs, with at least 5.5 micrograms per sample. Naive CD45RAhigh/CD27high T cell percentages were measured by flow cytometry on a PBMC aliquot from every donor. Recombination connected TRBV6-5 to TRBJ2-5, with TRBD2 as a weak D call on 5 bases. Gene TRBJ2-7 matches the end of the DNA better, so the J call may be wrong. The sequence came from a man between 18 and 35 years old in good health. Sequenced: blood. CDR3 sequence: CASSLQRRSYEQYF. The sequenced DNA is TGTGCCAGCAGCCTCCAGCGGAGAAGCTACGAGCAGTACTTC.